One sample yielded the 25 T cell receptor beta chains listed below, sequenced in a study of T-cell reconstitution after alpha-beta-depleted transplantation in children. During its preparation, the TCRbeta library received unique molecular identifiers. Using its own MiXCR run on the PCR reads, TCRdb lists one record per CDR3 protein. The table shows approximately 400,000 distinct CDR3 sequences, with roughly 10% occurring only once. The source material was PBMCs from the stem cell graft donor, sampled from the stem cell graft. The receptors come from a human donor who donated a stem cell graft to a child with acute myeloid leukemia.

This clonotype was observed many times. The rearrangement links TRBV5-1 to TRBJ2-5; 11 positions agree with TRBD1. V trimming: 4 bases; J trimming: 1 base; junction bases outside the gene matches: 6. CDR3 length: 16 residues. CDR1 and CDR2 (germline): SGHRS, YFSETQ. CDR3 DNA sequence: TGCGCCAGCAGCCCGGATGGGACAGGGGGCCAAGAGACCCAGTACTTC. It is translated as CASSPDGTGGQETQYF.

The CDR3 sequence is CSAIGTGLYEQYF. The CDR3 DNA is TGCAGTGCCATCGGGACAGGTCTCTACGAGCAGTACTTC. This rearrangement joins TRBV20-1 to TRBJ2-7; 8 bases map to TRBD1. The CDR3 loop spans 13 amino acids. After removal of 6 bases from V and 3 bases from J, the junction contained 7 bases not matched to a gene. The germline CDR1 and CDR2 sequences are DFQATT and SNEGSKA (reference sequence).

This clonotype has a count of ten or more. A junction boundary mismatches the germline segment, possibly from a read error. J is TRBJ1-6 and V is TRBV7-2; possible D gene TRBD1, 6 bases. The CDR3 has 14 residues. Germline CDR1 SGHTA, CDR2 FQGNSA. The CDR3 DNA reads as TGTGCCAGCAGTTTAGGGGGTTATAATTCACCCCTCCACTTT. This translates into CASSLGGYNSPLHF.

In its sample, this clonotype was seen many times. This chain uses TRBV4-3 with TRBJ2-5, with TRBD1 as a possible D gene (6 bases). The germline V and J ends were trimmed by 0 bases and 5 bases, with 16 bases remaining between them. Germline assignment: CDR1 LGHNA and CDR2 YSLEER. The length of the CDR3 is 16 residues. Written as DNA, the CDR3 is TGCGCCAGCAGCCAAGATGCCGCAGGGCAGGGGGAGACCCAGTACTTC. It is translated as CASSQDAAGQGETQYF.

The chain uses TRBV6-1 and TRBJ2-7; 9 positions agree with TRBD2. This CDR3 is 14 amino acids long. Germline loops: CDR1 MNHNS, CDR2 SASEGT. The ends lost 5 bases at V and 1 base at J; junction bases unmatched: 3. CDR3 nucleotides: TGTGCCAGCAGTAGAGCGGGAGGATCCTACGAGCAGTACTTC. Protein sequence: CASSRAGGSYEQYF.

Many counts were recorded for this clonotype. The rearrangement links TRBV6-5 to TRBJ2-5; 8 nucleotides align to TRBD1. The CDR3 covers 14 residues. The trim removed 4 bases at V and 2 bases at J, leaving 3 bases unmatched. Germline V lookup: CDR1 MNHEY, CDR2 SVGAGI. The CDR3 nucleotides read TGTGCCAGCAGTTCCTACAGGGGGCAAGAGACCCAGTACTTC. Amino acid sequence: CASSSYRGQETQYF.

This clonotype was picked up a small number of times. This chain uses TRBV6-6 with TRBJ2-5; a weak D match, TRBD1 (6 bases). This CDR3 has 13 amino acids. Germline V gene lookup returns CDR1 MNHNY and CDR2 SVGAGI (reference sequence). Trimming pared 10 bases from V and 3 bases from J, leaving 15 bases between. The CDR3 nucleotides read TGTGCCACTCGAGGACAGTCCAAAGAGACCCAGTACTTC. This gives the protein CATRGQSKETQYF.

The CDR3 sequence: CSARPSRVRSPLHF. DNA of the CDR3: TGCAGTGCTAGACCATCCAGGGTTCGATCACCCCTCCACTTT. The chain is built from TRBV20-1 and TRBJ1-6, with TRBD1 as a possible D gene (5 bases). Germline CDR1 and CDR2: DFQATT and SNEGSKA (reference sequence). With 2 bases removed from V and 10 bases from J, the gap between germline ends came to 15 bases. This CDR3 region has 14 residues.

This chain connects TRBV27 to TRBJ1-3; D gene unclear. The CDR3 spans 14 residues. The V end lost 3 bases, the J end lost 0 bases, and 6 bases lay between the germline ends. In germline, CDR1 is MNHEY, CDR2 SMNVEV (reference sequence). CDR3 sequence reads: CASSFGRSGNTIYF. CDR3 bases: TGTGCCAGCAGTTTTGGCCGCTCTGGAAACACCATATATTTT.

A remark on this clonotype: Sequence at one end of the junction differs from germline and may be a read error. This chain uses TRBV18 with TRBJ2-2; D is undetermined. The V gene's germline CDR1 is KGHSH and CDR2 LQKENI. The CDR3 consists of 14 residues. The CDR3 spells CASSPVFSTAELFF. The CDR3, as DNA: TGTGCCAGCTCACCAGTATTTTCAACCGCGGAGCTGTTTTTT.

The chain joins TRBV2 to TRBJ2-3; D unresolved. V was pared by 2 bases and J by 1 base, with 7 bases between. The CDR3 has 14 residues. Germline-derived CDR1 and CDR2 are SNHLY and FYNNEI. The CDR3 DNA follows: TGTGCCAGCAGTGAAAGAAAAGGCACAGATACGCAGTATTTT. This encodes CASSERKGTDTQYF.

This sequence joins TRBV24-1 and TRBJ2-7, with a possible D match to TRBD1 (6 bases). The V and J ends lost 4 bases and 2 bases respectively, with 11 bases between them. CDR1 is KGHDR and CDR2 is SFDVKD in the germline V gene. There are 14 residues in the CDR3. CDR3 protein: CATSDNRDTYEQYV. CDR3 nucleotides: TGTGCCACCAGTGACAACAGGGACACCTACGAGCAGTACGTC.

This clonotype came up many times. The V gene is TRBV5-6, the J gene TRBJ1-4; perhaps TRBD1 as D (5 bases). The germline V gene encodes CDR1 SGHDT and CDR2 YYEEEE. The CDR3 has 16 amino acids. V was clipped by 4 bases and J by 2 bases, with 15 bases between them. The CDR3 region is CASSANTGRTNEKLFF. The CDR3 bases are TGTGCCAGCAGCGCGAATACAGGTCGGACTAATGAAAAACTGTTTTTT.

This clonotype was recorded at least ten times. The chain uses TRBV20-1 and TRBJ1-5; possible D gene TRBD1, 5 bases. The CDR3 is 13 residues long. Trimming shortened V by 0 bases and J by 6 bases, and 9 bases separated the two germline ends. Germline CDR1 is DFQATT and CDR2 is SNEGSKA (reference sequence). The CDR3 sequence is CSAREGVSQPQHF. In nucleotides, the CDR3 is TGCAGTGCTAGAGAGGGGGTTTCTCAGCCCCAGCATTTT.

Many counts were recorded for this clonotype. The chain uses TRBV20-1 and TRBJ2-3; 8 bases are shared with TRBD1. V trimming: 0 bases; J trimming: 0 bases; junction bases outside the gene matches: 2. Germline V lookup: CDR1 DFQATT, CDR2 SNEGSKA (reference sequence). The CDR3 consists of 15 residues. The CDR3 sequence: CSARDGTGSTDTQYF. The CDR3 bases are TGCAGTGCTAGAGACGGGACAGGAAGCACAGATACGCAGTATTTT.

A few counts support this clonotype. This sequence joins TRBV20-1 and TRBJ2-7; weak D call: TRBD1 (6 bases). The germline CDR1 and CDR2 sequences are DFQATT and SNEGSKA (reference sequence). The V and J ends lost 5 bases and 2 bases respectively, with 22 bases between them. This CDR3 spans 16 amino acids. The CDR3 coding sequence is TGCAGTGCTCGGCGATCCGGGACATTCGTAACCTACGAGCAGTACTTC. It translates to CSARRSGTFVTYEQYF.

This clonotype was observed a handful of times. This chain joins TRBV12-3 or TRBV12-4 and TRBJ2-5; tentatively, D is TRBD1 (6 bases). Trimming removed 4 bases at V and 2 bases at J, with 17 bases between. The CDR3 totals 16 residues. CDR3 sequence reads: CASSYGTLRSQETQYF. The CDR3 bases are TGTGCCAGCAGTTACGGGACACTGAGATCGCAAGAGACCCAGTACTTC.

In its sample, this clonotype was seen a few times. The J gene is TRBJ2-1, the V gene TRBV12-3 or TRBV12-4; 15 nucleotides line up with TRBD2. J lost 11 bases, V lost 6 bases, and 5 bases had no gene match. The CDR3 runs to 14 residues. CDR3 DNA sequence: TGTGCCAGCAGCTTCGGACTAGCGGGGGGGAAGCAGTTCTTC. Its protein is CASSFGLAGGKQFF.

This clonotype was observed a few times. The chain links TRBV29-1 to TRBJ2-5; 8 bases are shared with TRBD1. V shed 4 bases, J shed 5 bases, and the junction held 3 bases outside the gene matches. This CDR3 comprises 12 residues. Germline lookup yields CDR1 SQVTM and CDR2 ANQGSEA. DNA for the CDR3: TGCAGCGTTGGGACAGGGTGGGAGACCCAGTACTTC. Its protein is CSVGTGWETQYF.

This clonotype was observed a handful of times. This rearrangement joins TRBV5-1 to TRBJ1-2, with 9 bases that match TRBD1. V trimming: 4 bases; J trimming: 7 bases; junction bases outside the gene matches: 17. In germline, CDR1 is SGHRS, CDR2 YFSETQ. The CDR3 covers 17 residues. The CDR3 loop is CASSLNPSPGTGLGYTF. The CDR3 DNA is TGCGCCAGCAGCCTCAACCCTAGCCCCGGGACAGGGCTTGGCTACACCTTC.

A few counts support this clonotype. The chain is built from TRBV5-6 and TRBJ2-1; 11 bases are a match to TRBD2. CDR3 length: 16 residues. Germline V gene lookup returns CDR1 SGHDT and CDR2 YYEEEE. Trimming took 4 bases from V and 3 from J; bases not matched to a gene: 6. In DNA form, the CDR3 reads TGTGCCAGCAGCCCTCCCGGGACTAGCGGCTACAATGAGCAGTTCTTC. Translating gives CASSPPGTSGYNEQFF.

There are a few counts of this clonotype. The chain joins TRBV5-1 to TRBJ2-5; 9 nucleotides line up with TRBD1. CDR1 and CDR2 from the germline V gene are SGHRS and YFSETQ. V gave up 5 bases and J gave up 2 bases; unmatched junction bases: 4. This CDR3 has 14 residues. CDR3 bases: TGCGCCAGCAGTGTGGGACAGGGACAAGAGACCCAGTACTTC. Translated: CASSVGQGQETQYF.

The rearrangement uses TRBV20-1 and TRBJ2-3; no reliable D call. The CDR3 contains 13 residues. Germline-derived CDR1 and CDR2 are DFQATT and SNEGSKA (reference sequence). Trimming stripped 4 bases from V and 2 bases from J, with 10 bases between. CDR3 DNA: TGCAGTGCTATGGGGTCCCTCACAGATACGCAGTATTTT. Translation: CSAMGSLTDTQYF.

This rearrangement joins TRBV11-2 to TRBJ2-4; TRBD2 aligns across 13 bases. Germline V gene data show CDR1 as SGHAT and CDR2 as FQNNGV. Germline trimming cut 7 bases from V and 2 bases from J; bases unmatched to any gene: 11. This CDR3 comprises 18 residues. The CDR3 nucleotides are TGTGCCAGCACCCCACTAGCGGGAGGGCCGGGGACCAAAAACATTCAGTACTTC. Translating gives CASTPLAGGPGTKNIQYF.

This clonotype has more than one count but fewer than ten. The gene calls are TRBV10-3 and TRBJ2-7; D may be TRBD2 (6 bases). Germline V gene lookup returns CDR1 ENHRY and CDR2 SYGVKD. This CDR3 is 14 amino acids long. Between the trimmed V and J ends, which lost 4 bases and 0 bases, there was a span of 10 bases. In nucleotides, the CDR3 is TGTGCCATCAGTGCCCTAGCGTCCTCCTACGAGCAGTACTTC. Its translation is CAISALASSYEQYF.